This T cell receptor (beta chain) appears in the sequencing data of a study of blood T cell repertoires in COVID-19. Study-level background: There were acute and convalescent COVID-19 samples, and they came from the United States, Italy and Spain. Sample material is recorded as cDNA or gDNA derived from T cells, B-cell-depleted T cells, or PBMCs.

Residents of 24 US areas, aged about 18 to 89 years, made up the participants. All exposed participants met a person with COVID-19 within 2 weeks before entering the study. Sequencing was performed with immunoSEQ multiplex PCR; in TCRdb, only in-frame clones are kept and a portion is missing. The sample lists roughly 240,000 clones, 83% seen once, with about 3.6% in the top ten. The V gene's germline CDR1 is LGHDT and CDR2 YNNKEL (reference sequence). Trimming cost V 3 bases and J 8 bases, with 13 bases left between them. The length of the CDR3 is 14 residues. V usage is TRBV3-1 (or the pseudogene TRBV3-2) and J usage is TRBJ1-4; D possibly corresponds to TRBD1 (6 bases). Sequencing input: PBMCs or T cells enriched from blood (not recorded which). The TCR comes from a woman between 40 and 50 years old who had been exposed to COVID-19. CDR3 sequence: CASSQQGSAEKLFF. CDR3 coding DNA: TGTGCCAGCAGCCAGCAGGGGAGCGCAGAAAAACTGTTTTTT.